The 15 T cell receptor beta chains in this list originate from one sample, sequenced in a study of blood T cell repertoires in COVID-19. Using immunoSEQ multiplex PCR, the repertoire was profiled, and TCRdb retains in-frame clones only, with some absent. The sample records about 64,000 clones, around four fifths being singletons. Sequencing was carried out using peripheral blood. These receptors came from a man older than 75 with acute or convalescent COVID-19.

The chain employs TRBV5-5 and TRBJ2-4; D uncertain. This CDR3 region has 13 residues. Trimming took off 1 base at V and 5 bases at J, with 7 bases between the two ends. Germline V gene lookup returns CDR1 SGHKS and CDR2 YYEKEE (reference sequence). The CDR3 sequence is CASSLLQENIQYF. The CDR3 coding sequence is TGTGCCAGCAGCTTGTTGCAGGAAAACATTCAGTACTTC.

V and J are TRBV3-1 (or the pseudogene TRBV3-2) and TRBJ1-1; D not resolved. The V and J ends lost 5 bases and 0 bases respectively, with 13 bases between them. The CDR3 covers 15 residues. Germline CDR1 reads LGHDT; CDR2 reads YNNKEL (reference sequence). CDR3 residues: CASSIQQRMNTEAFF. CDR3 sequence (DNA): TGTGCCAGCAGCATCCAACAGAGAATGAACACTGAAGCTTTCTTT.

This chain links TRBV10-3 with TRBJ2-5; the match to TRBD1 covers 11 bases. The CDR3 runs to 15 residues. V lost 8 bases to trimming and J lost 4 bases; unmatched junction nucleotides: 9. The germline V gene encodes CDR1 ENHRY and CDR2 SYGVKD. The CDR3 here is CAIGRGQGEGETQYF. The CDR3 nucleotides read TGTGCCATCGGCCGGGGACAGGGGGAAGGAGAGACCCAGTACTTC.

The chain is built from TRBV6-5 and TRBJ2-6, with D unresolved. V was pared by 6 bases and J by 2 bases, with 5 bases between. This CDR3 contains 13 residues. The germline V gene has CDR1 MNHEY and CDR2 SVGAGI. The CDR3 DNA reads as TGTGCCAGCAGCTTCCCTGGGGCCAACGTCCTGACTTTC. As protein: CASSFPGANVLTF.

The J gene is TRBJ1-1, the V gene TRBV6-5; D is unclear. This CDR3 is built from 15 residues. The V and J ends lost 0 bases and 1 base respectively, with 9 bases between them. Germline-derived CDR1 and CDR2 are MNHEY and SVGAGI. The DNA of the CDR3 is TGTGCCAGCAGTTACTCGCTACTGTCGAACACTGAAGCTTTCTTT. As protein: CASSYSLLSNTEAFF.

The chain recombines TRBV24-1 with TRBJ2-7; D possibly corresponds to TRBD2 (6 bases). The CDR3 consists of 15 residues. Per the germline V gene, CDR1 is KGHDR and CDR2 is SFDVKD. Trimming pared 2 bases from V and 0 bases from J, leaving 10 bases between. The CDR3 bases are TGTGCCACCAGTGATTCTCACGGGAGCTCCTACGAGCAGTACTTC. Translated, it gives CATSDSHGSSYEQYF.

The J gene is TRBJ2-4, the V gene TRBV3-1 (or the pseudogene TRBV3-2), with 9 bases that match TRBD2. V dropped 8 bases and J dropped 7; count of bases not matched to a gene: 9. The germline V gene encodes CDR1 LGHDT and CDR2 YNNKEL (reference sequence). This CDR3 comprises 14 residues. CDR3 in DNA: TGTGCCAGCCTCGATAGCGGGAGAGAGAACATTCAGTACTTC. This sequence encodes CASLDSGRENIQYF.

This chain links TRBV5-1 with TRBJ2-7, with 8 bases that match TRBD1. V shed 2 bases, J shed 1 base, and the junction held 5 bases outside the gene matches. Germline CDR1 SGHRS, CDR2 YFSETQ. This CDR3 has 15 amino acids. The CDR3 nucleotides read TGCGCCAGCAGCTTTACGGGACAGGCTTCCTACGAGCAGTACTTC. Translated: CASSFTGQASYEQYF.

This rearrangement joins TRBV5-1 to TRBJ2-3; weak D call: TRBD1 (5 bases). The V gene's germline CDR1 is SGHRS and CDR2 YFSETQ. The V end lost 0 bases, the J end lost 4 bases, and 12 bases lay between the germline ends. This CDR3 region has 15 residues. Here the CDR3 DNA reads TGCGCCAGCAGCTTGGAATCCAGGGATCCAGATACGCAGTATTTT. Translation gives CASSLESRDPDTQYF.

This chain connects TRBV2 to TRBJ1-6; unclear D gene. The V end was cut by 5 bases, the J end by 10 bases, with 18 bases between. Germline V gene sequence: CDR1 SNHLY, CDR2 FYNNEI. The CDR3 consists of 15 residues. The CDR3 spells CASSPDNLSQSPLHF. The CDR3 region has the DNA TGTGCCAGCAGTCCCGACAATCTCTCCCAATCACCCCTCCACTTT.

The sample holds a few counts of this clone. This chain connects TRBV6-5 to TRBJ1-6, with D maybe TRBD1 (5 bases). The CDR3 extends over 16 amino acids. V was trimmed by 4 bases and J by 7 bases, leaving 17 bases between them. In germline, CDR1 is MNHEY, CDR2 SVGAGI. CDR3 coding DNA: TGTGCCAGCAGTTCCCTCCGGTGGGGGAGGAATTCACCCCTCCACTTT. This sequence encodes CASSSLRWGRNSPLHF.

The chain has TRBV27 and TRBJ2-1; 13 bases line up with TRBD2. V shed 2 bases, J shed 9 bases, and the junction held 10 bases outside the gene matches. Germline CDR1 MNHEY, CDR2 SMNVEV (reference sequence). The CDR3 totals 17 residues. The CDR3 DNA reads TGTGCCAGCAGTTTAGACACTAGCGGGGGGGCTGGGGGTGAGCAGTTCTTC. It codes for CASSLDTSGGAGGEQFF.

This CDR3 reads CASSQHGGLQPQHF. DNA of the CDR3: TGCGCCAGCAGCCAACACGGGGGGCTTCAGCCCCAGCATTTT. The chain links TRBV5-1 to TRBJ1-5; tentative D call: TRBD1 (6 bases). The length of the CDR3 is 14 residues. Germline lookup yields CDR1 SGHRS and CDR2 YFSETQ. Trimming removed 4 bases from V and 6 bases from J, with 14 bases in between.

This clone came up many times. The DNA of the CDR3 is TGTGCCAGCAGTGAAGGGGGAGGCGGTCAGCCCCAGCATTTT. Translated: CASSEGGGGQPQHF. The chain has TRBV6-1 and TRBJ1-5; no clear D gene. Trimming shortened V by 1 base and J by 6 bases, and 10 bases separated the two germline ends. The CDR3 runs to 14 residues. Germline values: CDR1 MNHNS, CDR2 SASEGT.

This clone was counted between two and nine times. V usage is TRBV15 and J usage is TRBJ1-1; 7 bases match TRBD1. Germline trimming cut 0 bases from V and 6 bases from J; bases unmatched to any gene: 4. CDR1 is LNHNV and CDR2 is YYDKDF in the germline V gene (reference sequence). The CDR3 runs to 14 residues. The CDR3 bases are TGTGCCACCAGCAGAGATCCAGGGGGTTCTGAAGCTTTCTTT. Protein: CATSRDPGGSEAFF.